The rows below give T cell receptor beta chains drawn from one sample of a study of blood T cell repertoires in COVID-19. The protocol was immunoSEQ multiplex PCR, while the TCRdb copy is restricted to in-frame clones and leaves out a portion. Of 130,000 or so clones in the sample, 70% to 90% were seen once. The material sequenced was peripheral blood. These receptors were taken from a woman aged 60 to 75 with acute or convalescent COVID-19. Both conserved end residues are part of each CDR3.

j_call v_call cdr3_aa
TRBJ2-7 TRBV7-2 CASSFGDRWNEQYF
TRBJ2-3 TRBV30 CAWNRVGTDTQYF
TRBJ2-2 TRBV6-2/TRBV6-3 CASSYSTVHLNTGELFF
TRBJ1-1 TRBV2 CASSERRLNTEAFF
TRBJ2-1 TRBV11-3 CASSSSEGVGDEQFF
TRBJ2-5 TRBV4-1 CASSQVLRETQYF
TRBJ1-2 TRBV11-2 CASTLQGASNYGYTF
TRBJ2-5 TRBV7-3 CASSDRGGSQETQYF
TRBJ1-2 TRBV7-9 CASSPNLGAYGYTF
TRBJ1-1 TRBV11-2 CASSPAGHYTEAFF
TRBJ2-3 TRBV4-2 CASSLVQGLSTDTQYF
TRBJ2-5 TRBV18 CASSPSGGNQETQYF